The source of this T cell receptor (beta chain) is a study of OX40 agonist ivuxolimab in advanced cancers. This CDR3 comprises 14 residues. The germline V gene has CDR1 SGHNT and CDR2 YYREEE (reference sequence). The V and J ends lost 3 bases and 14 bases, in that order; junction bases with no gene match: 16. Libraries were prepared by immunoSEQ multiplex PCR; TCRdb keeps only in-frame clonotypes and omits some of them. Altogether tens of thousands of clones are present, approximately 83% being singletons, with the ten largest covering 14% to 15%. The clonotype originates from an adult with an advanced solid tumor such as melanoma, head and neck, liver or kidney cancer. The chain joins TRBV5-4 to TRBJ1-2; 7 nucleotides agree with TRBD1. The sample consisted of CD4+ or CD8+ T cells sorted from blood, taken in a trial of the OX40 agonist ivuxolimab. The CDR3 is CASSWIDRAEGKTF. The CDR3 DNA is TGTGCCAGCAGCTGGATCGACAGGGCGGAGGGTAAAACCTTC.